This T cell receptor beta chain is drawn from a study of T cell repertoires in cytomegalovirus infection. Note on this clonotype: Its specificity is not known.

Whole-study results and caveats: Dominating the ex vivo response were HLA-C-restricted CMV-specific TCR beta clonotypes.

CDR1 and CDR2 (germline): MGHRA, YSYEKL. V was pared by 0 bases and J by 8 bases, with 7 bases between. The CDR3 spans 12 residues. TCRdb processed the reads anew with MiXCR; each CDR3 protein has one entry. The profile covers 200,000 to 250,000 distinct CDR3 sequences, with approximately 24% appearing a single time and about 20% taken by the ten largest. The receptor comes from a human donor in good health (CMV status not recorded). Some clones in this sample may be carry-over from other donors' samples. V and J are TRBV4-1 and TRBJ1-2, with D hard to call. Sequencing input: CD8+ T cells from PBMCs. The CDR3: CASSQDYAGYTF. CDR3 nucleotides: TGCGCCAGCAGCCAAGATTACGCAGGCTACACCTTC.